The 9 T cell receptor beta chains below come from one sample, sequenced in a study of T cell repertoires in cytomegalovirus infection. Their antigens remain unidentified. TCRdb re-analysed the reads in MiXCR, keeping a single row per CDR3 protein. The data show under 300,000 distinct CDR3 sequences, with about 20% seen just once and approximately 19% held by the top ten. The material was cultured PBMCs, obtained from culture after CMV antigen stimulation. All receptors derive from a human donor in good health (CMV status not recorded). Some clones in this sample may be carry-over from other donors' samples.

This clonotype was counted at least ten times. The chain links TRBV7-9 to TRBJ1-2; TRBD1 aligns across 12 bases. Per the germline V gene, CDR1 is SEHNR and CDR2 is FQNEAQ (reference sequence). CDR3 length: 15 amino acids. V shed 5 bases, J shed 2 bases, and the junction held 3 bases outside the gene matches. The CDR3 loop reads CASSTGTGGNYGYTF. DNA of the CDR3: TGTGCCAGCAGCACCGGGACAGGGGGCAACTATGGCTACACCTTC.

The V and J genes are TRBV4-1 and TRBJ2-7, with 7 bases lining up with TRBD1. This CDR3 has 14 amino acids. V shed 4 bases, J shed 6 bases, and the junction held 9 bases outside the gene matches. Germline CDR1 and CDR2: MGHRA and YSYEKL. Here the CDR3 DNA reads TGCGCCAGCAGCCGCACAGGGGATCCCGGCGAGCAGTACTTC. Protein: CASSRTGDPGEQYF.

The V gene is TRBV4-1, the J gene TRBJ2-3; D uncertain. V lost 1 base to trimming and J lost 11 bases, with 13 bases between them. Germline lookup yields CDR1 MGHRA and CDR2 YSYEKL. The CDR3 runs 13 residues. DNA of the CDR3: TGCGCCAGCAGCCAAGGGGTTTCCCTGGGGCAGTATTTT. This encodes CASSQGVSLGQYF.

This clonotype showed up just a few times. The V gene is TRBV4-1, the J gene TRBJ2-5; 9 positions agree with TRBD2. Germline V gene lookup returns CDR1 MGHRA and CDR2 YSYEKL. With V trimmed by 0 bases and J by 5 bases, 16 bases remained unmatched. CDR3 size: 19 residues. CDR3 DNA sequence: TGCGCCAGCAGCCAAGATAGGTTATCCCACGCGGGAGGGGGGGAGACCCAGTACTTC. Its translation is CASSQDRLSHAGGGETQYF.

This clonotype occurred many times. The chain recombines TRBV7-8 with TRBJ2-5, with D perhaps matching TRBD2 (6 bases). Germline V gene lookup returns CDR1 SGHVS and CDR2 FQNEAQ. V gave up 1 base and J gave up 2 bases, with 11 bases separating them. The CDR3 runs 15 residues. The chain's CDR3 is CASSLGVGGQETQYF. The DNA for the CDR3 is TGTGCCAGCAGCTTAGGGGTGGGGGGTCAAGAGACCCAGTACTTC.

The chain is built from TRBV7-3 and TRBJ2-1; 14 nucleotides line up with TRBD2. The V segment lost 5 bases and the J segment 8 bases; nucleotides outside the gene matches: 8. Germline CDR1 is SGHTA and CDR2 is FQGTGA. The CDR3 sequence is 16 residues long. CDR3 sequence reads: CASSPAGLAGVYEQFF. CDR3 bases: TGTGCCAGCAGCCCTGCGGGACTAGCGGGAGTGTATGAGCAGTTCTTC.

This clonotype has only a few counts. The chain uses TRBV3-1 and TRBJ1-4, with D tentatively TRBD1 (6 bases). In germline, CDR1 is LGHDT, CDR2 YNNKEL (reference sequence). The CDR3 is made up of 17 amino acids. V was cut by 7 bases and J by 2 bases, with 20 bases left in between. The CDR3 DNA reads TGTGCCAGCACCCACGAGGGATTCAGGGGCACTAATGAAAAACTGTTTTTT. It yields the protein CASTHEGFRGTNEKLFF.

This clonotype was recorded a few times. This sequence joins TRBV7-9 and TRBJ2-3; D is possibly TRBD2 (6 bases). The CDR3 extends over 16 amino acids. Germline-derived CDR1 and CDR2 are SEHNR and FQNEAQ (reference sequence). V gave up 1 base and J gave up 6 bases, with 17 bases separating them. The CDR3 here is CASSLVSSAERDTQYF. DNA of the CDR3: TGTGCCAGCAGCTTAGTATCTAGCGCCGAGAGGGATACGCAGTATTTT. The full variable domain, rest sourced from reference TRBV7-9 and TRBJ2-3, is DTGVSQNPRHKITKRGQNVTFRCDPISEHNRLYWYRQTLGQGPEFLTYFQNEAQLEKSRLLSDRFSAERPKGSFSTLEIQRTEQGDSAMYLCASSLVSSAERDTQYFGPGTRLTVL.

The gene calls are TRBV6-5 and TRBJ2-1, with 8 bases aligning to TRBD1. The V and J ends lost 7 bases and 7 bases, in that order; junction bases with no gene match: 12. Germline lookup yields CDR1 MNHEY and CDR2 SVGAGI. The CDR3 sequence is 15 residues long. CDR3 sequence (DNA): TGTGCCAGCAACGAAGCAGGGGGCAGATGGAATGAGCAGTTCTTC. Protein: CASNEAGGRWNEQFF.